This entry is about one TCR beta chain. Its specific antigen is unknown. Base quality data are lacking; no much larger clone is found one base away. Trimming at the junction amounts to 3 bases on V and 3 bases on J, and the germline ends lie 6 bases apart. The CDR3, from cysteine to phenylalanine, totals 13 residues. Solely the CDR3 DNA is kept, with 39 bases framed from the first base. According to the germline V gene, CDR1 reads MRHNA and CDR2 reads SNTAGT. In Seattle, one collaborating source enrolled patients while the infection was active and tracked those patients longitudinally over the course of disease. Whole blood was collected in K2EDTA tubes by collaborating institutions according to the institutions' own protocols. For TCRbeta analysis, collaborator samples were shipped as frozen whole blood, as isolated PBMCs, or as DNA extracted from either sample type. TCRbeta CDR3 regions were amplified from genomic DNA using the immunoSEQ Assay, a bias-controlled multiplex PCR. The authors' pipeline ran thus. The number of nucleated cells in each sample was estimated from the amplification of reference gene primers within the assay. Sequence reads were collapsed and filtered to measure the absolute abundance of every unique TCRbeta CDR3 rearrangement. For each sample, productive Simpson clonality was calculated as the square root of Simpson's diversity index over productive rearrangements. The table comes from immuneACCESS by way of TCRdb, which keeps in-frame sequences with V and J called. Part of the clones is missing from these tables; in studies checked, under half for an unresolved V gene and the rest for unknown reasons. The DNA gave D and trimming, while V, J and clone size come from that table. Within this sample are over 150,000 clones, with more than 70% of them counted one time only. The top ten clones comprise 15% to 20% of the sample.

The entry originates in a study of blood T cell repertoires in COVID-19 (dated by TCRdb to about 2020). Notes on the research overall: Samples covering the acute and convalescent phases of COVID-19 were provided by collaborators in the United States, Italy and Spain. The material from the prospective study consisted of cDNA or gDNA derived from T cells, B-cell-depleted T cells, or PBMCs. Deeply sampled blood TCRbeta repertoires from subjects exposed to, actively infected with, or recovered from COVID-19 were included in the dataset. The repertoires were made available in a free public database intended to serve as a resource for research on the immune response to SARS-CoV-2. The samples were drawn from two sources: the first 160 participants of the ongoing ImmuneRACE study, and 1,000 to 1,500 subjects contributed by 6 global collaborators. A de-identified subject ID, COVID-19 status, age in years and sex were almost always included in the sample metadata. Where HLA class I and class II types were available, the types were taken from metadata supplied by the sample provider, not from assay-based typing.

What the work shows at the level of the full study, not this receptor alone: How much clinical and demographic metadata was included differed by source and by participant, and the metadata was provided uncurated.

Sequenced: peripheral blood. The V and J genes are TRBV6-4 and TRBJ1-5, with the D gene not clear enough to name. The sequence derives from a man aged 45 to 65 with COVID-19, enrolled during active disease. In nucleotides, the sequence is TGTGCCAGCAGTGAGTGGCCCAATCAGCCCCAGCATTTT. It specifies CASSEWPNQPQHF.